Described below is a single T cell receptor beta chain sequence and its context. The antigen remains unidentified. Data came from immunoSEQ multiplex PCR; TCRdb stores just in-frame clones and leaves some out. The top ten hold about 9% of the sample, which has approximately 90,000 clones, more than 80% seen once. Autoimmune disease history or systemic immunosuppression led to patients being barred. Blood was sampled at baseline, cycle 4 day 1, and cycle 7 day 1. This entry is derived from a study of OX40 agonist ivuxolimab in advanced cancers. At the level of the study: Three partial responders included one hepatocellular carcinoma patient and two cutaneous melanoma patients. Study-wide points: More expanded clones were found, on average, in CD8+ than in CD4+ T cells.

Germline-derived CDR1 and CDR2 are MDHEN and SYDVKM. Trimming cost V 3 bases and J 0 bases, with 8 bases left between them. The CDR3 is 15 residues long. This clonotype was sampled from an adult with an advanced solid tumor such as melanoma, head and neck, liver or kidney cancer. This chain connects TRBV28 to TRBJ2-2; D unclear. The specimen comprised CD4+ or CD8+ T cells sorted from blood, sampled in a trial of the OX40 agonist ivuxolimab. The CDR3 protein is CASSLLGANTGELFF. The DNA for the CDR3 is TGTGCCAGCAGTTTGTTAGGCGCGAACACCGGGGAGCTGTTTTTT.